Listed below are T cell receptor beta chains from one sample, sequenced in a study of blood T cell repertoires in COVID-19. Here immunoSEQ multiplex PCR was the method, and the copy in TCRdb shows in-frame clones only, minus some. The profile covers more than 200,000 clones, with about 85% appearing a single time and 9.5% to 13% taken by the ten largest. What was sequenced was peripheral blood. These receptors came from a woman between 45 and 65 years old with COVID-19, enrolled during active disease. Both conserved end residues are part of each CDR3. The order of the fields is V gene, CDR3 length, D gene, J gene, clone size, CDR3 DNA, CDR3 protein. The D gene is left open where the match is weak. Some rows have no size entry. The others give once, few or many, or a class for an expanded clone.

TRBV11-3,14,TRBD1,TRBJ1-1,many,TGTGCCAGCAGCCCCACAGGGGCGAACACTGAAGCTTTCTTT,CASSPTGANTEAFF
TRBV4-1,13,.,TRBJ2-5,.,TGCGCCAGCAGCCAAGACAGTCAAGAGACCCAGTACTTC,CASSQDSQETQYF
TRBV19,14,.,TRBJ1-5,.,TGTGCCAGTAGTATGAGGACATTTAATCAGCCCCAGCATTTT,CASSMRTFNQPQHF
TRBV5-6,17,TRBD1,TRBJ2-2,.,TGTGCCAGCAGCTTAGACCGTGGACAGGGGGCCACCGGGGAGCTGTTTTTT,CASSLDRGQGATGELFF
TRBV27,14,.,TRBJ1-1,.,TGTGCCAGCAGTTTATCTCGGGGGGGGACTGAAGCTTTCTTT,CASSLSRGGTEAFF
TRBV12-2,16,.,TRBJ2-1,.,TGTGCAAGTCGCTTACAAGGGACTGGCTCCTACAATGAGCAGTTCTTC,CASRLQGTGSYNEQFF
TRBV24-1,14,.,TRBJ2-2,.,TGTGCCACCAGGGCGGGGCGCGGAACCGGGGAGCTGTTTTTT,CATRAGRGTGELFF
TRBV6-6,14,TRBD1,TRBJ2-7,.,TGTGCCAGCAGTTACTCGACAGGGGGCAACGAGCAGTACTTC,CASSYSTGGNEQYF
TRBV6-6,16,TRBD1,TRBJ1-2,once,TGTGCCAGCAGTTTCAAGAGACAGGGGGGAAACTATGGCTACACCTTC,CASSFKRQGGNYGYTF
TRBV28,15,.,TRBJ1-3,.,TGTGCCAGCATCCCCCGTCCAGGCTCTGGAAACACCATATATTTT,CASIPRPGSGNTIYF
TRBV19,14,.,TRBJ2-2,.,TGTGCCAGTAGTATATGGGGGCGTGGCGGGGAGCTGTTTTTT,CASSIWGRGGELFF
TRBV19,12,.,TRBJ1-1,.,TGTGCCAGTCGGGTACGAGACACTGAAGCTTTCTTT,CASRVRDTEAFF
TRBV14,15,.,TRBJ1-3,.,TGTGCCAGCAGCCCAGTAGACACTCCTGGAAACACCATATATTTT,CASSPVDTPGNTIYF
TRBV9,16,TRBD1,TRBJ2-1,.,TGTGCCAGCAGCGTGGGCCCAAGAGGGGGCGGAAATGAGCAGTTCTTC,CASSVGPRGGGNEQFF
TRBV3-1/TRBV3-2,13,.,TRBJ1-4,once,TGTGCCAGCAGCCGTTACCGCGGGGAAAAACTGTTTTTT,CASSRYRGEKLFF
TRBV9,14,.,TRBJ2-7,once,TGTGCCAGCAGCGTAGGAGACAGCTCCTACGAGCAGTACTTC,CASSVGDSSYEQYF
TRBV19,12,TRBD1,TRBJ1-1,.,TGTGCCAGTAGTCGAGGGGGCCGAGGGGCTTTCTTT,CASSRGGRGAFF
TRBV21-1,13,.,TRBJ2-1,.,TGTGCCAGCAGCAAAGATGGGGGGAATGAGCAGTTCTTC,CASSKDGGNEQFF
TRBV5-5,14,TRBD2,TRBJ2-2,.,TGTGCCAGCAGCTTTGGGAGGGCCACCGGGGAGCTGTTTTTT,CASSFGRATGELFF
TRBV21-1,15,.,TRBJ2-5,.,TGTGCCAGCACCCCTCTGCCGGGACAAAGGGAGACCCAGTACTTC,CASTPLPGQRETQYF
TRBV30,16,TRBD1,TRBJ2-3,.,TGTGCCTGGAGTGTCGGGACAGGGAGAGAAGCAGATACGCAGTATTTT,CAWSVGTGREADTQYF
TRBV5-6,14,TRBD2,TRBJ2-2,.,TGTGCCAGCACCCGACTAGCCATCCCCGGGGAGCTGTTTTTT,CASTRLAIPGELFF
TRBV23-1,17,.,TRBJ1-4,.,TGCGCCAGCAGTCGAGCGCCGCAGGTGAGAAGAGGGGAAAAACTGTTTTTT,CASSRAPQVRRGEKLFF
TRBV9,15,.,TRBJ1-6,.,TGTGCCAGCAGCTCAAGGACAGCGTATAATTCACCCCTCCACTTT,CASSSRTAYNSPLHF
TRBV4-2,14,.,TRBJ1-1,.,TGTGCCAGCAGCCCCCGCGATATGAACACTGAAGCTTTCTTT,CASSPRDMNTEAFF
TRBV6-2/TRBV6-3,14,TRBD1,TRBJ1-6,once,TGTGCCAGCAGTTACGGGGACAGGAATTCACCCCTCCACTTT,CASSYGDRNSPLHF
TRBV28,16,.,TRBJ1-6,.,TGTGCCAGCAGTTTAAGCAGGGCGGCCTATAATTCACCCCTCCACTTT,CASSLSRAAYNSPLHF
TRBV5-8,18,.,TRBJ1-3,.,TGTGCCAGCAGCTTGGTTGGGGACTGGGAGGAATCTGGAAACACCATATATTTT,CASSLVGDWEESGNTIYF
TRBV9,18,.,TRBJ1-6,.,TGTGCCAGCAGCGCCAAGGGGGGGAGCATGTGGTGGGATTCACCCCTCCACTTT,CASSAKGGSMWWDSPLHF
TRBV5-5,16,TRBD1,TRBJ1-4,.,TGTGCCAGCAGCCCGGGACAGAGCACAACTAATGAAAAACTGTTTTTT,CASSPGQSTTNEKLFF
TRBV4-1,15,TRBD2,TRBJ2-3,.,TGCGCCAGCAGCCGGGGACTACAAATCACAGATACGCAGTATTTT,CASSRGLQITDTQYF
TRBV19,13,.,TRBJ1-2,.,TGTGCCAGTAGTGCCTACAGGGATTATGGCTACACCTTC,CASSAYRDYGYTF
TRBV3-1/TRBV3-2,11,.,TRBJ2-5,.,TGTGCCAGCAGAGCAAAAGAGACCCAGTACTTC,CASRAKETQYF
TRBV25-1,17,TRBD2,TRBJ2-2,.,TGTGCCAGCAGTGGTCATAGCGGGGGGACAAACACCGGGGAGCTGTTTTTT,CASSGHSGGTNTGELFF
TRBV27,17,.,TRBJ2-5,.,TGTGCCAGCAGTTTACACGCTCTCTGGCGGCCACAAGAGACCCAGTACTTC,CASSLHALWRPQETQYF
TRBV18,15,.,TRBJ1-4,.,TGTGCCAGCTCACCGCGGGGGCCAACTAATGAAAAACTGTTTTTT,CASSPRGPTNEKLFF